The sequence of this T cell receptor (beta chain) was determined in a study of T cell responses to AZD1222 COVID-19 vaccine. Study-level findings and limits: Clonal diversity may have been underestimated in mostly white British donors. Only after the peak T cell response were repertoires sampled. Reports say nearly half of spike-specific TCRs go after unmutated variant regions.

Generated by immunoSEQ multiplex PCR, the TCRdb table keeps only in-frame clones and is missing some. The sample records more than 110,000 clones, more than 85% being singletons. Germline V lookup: CDR1 SGHVS, CDR2 FNYEAQ. V dropped 0 bases and J dropped 5; count of bases not matched to a gene: 4. The CDR3 sequence is 16 residues long. As regards this clone: What it binds is unknown.

This rearrangement joins TRBV7-6 to TRBJ2-2; 9 bases align to TRBD2. This clonotype was sampled from an adult in good health. The sample here was peripheral blood, taken on day 0 of AZD1222 vaccination. The CDR3 sequence: CASSLASGSKTGELFF. The CDR3 DNA reads TGTGCCAGCAGCTTAGCTAGCGGGAGTAAGACCGGGGAGCTGTTTTTT.